The clone carrying this T cell receptor beta chain was counted only a few times. Libraries of bulk TCR were made by previously described methods (with listed TCR primers). TCRdb called the PCR reads again in MiXCR, with one record for every CDR3 protein. This sample yields more than 450,000 distinct CDR3 sequences, of which about a fifth are seen a single time; approximately 0.8% belongs to the top ten. The data were obtained in a study of molecular identifiers for immune sequencing clone quantification. The source is a human donor in good health. Some libraries in this study had Jurkat cell RNA spiked in. The sequenced material came from naive CD8+ T cells from blood, with Jurkat cell RNA spiked in. As for subset: FACS-sorted CD8+CD4-CCR7+CD45RA+ naive T cells.

CDR3 DNA sequence: TGTGCCAGCAGTTTTACAGGGGGCTTTTCAGATACGCAGTATTTT. Amino acids: CASSFTGGFSDTQYF. The rearrangement uses TRBV27 and TRBJ2-3; TRBD1 agrees at 9 bases. Germline V lookup: CDR1 MNHEY, CDR2 SMNVEV (reference sequence). Unmatched junction bases numbered 5, after V lost 3 bases and J lost 4 bases. The CDR3 has 15 residues.